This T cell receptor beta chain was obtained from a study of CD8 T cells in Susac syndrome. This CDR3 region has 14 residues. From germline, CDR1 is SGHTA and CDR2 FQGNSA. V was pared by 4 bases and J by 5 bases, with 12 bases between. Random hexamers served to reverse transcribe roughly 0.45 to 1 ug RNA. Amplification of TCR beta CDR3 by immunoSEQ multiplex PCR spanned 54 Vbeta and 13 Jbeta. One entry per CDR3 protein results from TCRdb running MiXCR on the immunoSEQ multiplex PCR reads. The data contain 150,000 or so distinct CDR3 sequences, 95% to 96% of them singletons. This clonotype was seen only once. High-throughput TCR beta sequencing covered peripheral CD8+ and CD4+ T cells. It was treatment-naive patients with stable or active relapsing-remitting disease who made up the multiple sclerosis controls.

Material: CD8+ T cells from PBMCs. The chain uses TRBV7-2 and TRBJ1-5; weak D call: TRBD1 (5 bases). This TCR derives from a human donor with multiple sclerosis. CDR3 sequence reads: CASSSMGGYQPQHF. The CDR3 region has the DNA TGTGCCAGCAGCTCGATGGGGGGGTATCAGCCCCAGCATTTT.